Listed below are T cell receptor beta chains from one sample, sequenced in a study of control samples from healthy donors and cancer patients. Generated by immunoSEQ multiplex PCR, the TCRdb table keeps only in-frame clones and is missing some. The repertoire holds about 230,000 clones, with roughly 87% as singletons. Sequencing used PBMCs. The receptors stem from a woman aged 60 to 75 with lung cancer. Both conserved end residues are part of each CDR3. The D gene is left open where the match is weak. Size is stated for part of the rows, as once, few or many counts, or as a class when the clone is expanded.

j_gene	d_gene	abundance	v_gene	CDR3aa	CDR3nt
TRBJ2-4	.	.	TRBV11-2	CASSLGLENIQYF	TGTGCCAGCAGCCTCGGACTGGAAAACATTCAGTACTTC
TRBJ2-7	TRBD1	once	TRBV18	CASSPFTGDEQYF	TGTGCCAGCTCACCTTTCACAGGGGACGAGCAGTACTTC
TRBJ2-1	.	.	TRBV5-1	CASSGDREQFF	TGCGCCAGCAGCGGGGACCGAGAGCAGTTCTTC
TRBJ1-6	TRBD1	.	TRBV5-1	CASSLGQGIGNSPLHF	TGCGCCAGCAGCTTGGGACAGGGGATTGGGAATTCACCCCTCCACTTT
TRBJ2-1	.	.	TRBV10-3	CAISESGATNIYNEQFF	TGTGCCATCAGTGAGTCTGGAGCAACCAATATATACAATGAGCAGTTCTTC
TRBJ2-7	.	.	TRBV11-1	CASSPVDRAYEQYF	TGTGCCAGCAGCCCCGTAGACAGAGCCTACGAGCAGTACTTC
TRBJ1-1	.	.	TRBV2	CASSSDLAEAFF	TGTGCCAGCAGTTCTGACCTCGCTGAAGCTTTCTTT
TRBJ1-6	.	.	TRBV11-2	CASSLGQTNSPLHF	TGTGCCAGCAGCTTAGGACAAACTAATTCACCCCTCCACTTT
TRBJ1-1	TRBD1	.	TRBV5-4	CASSPGGTGLNTEAFF	TGTGCCAGCAGCCCGGGGGGGACAGGGTTGAACACTGAAGCTTTCTTT
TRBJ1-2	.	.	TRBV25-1	CASSGGAGGYTF	TGTGCCAGCAGTGGGGGGGCCGGTGGCTACACCTTC
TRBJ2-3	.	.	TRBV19	CASTRANTDTQYF	TGTGCCAGTACAAGGGCCAACACAGATACGCAGTATTTT
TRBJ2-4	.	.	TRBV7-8	CASSLTALDLAKNIQYF	TGTGCCAGCAGCTTGACGGCTCTCGATCTAGCCAAAAACATTCAGTACTTC
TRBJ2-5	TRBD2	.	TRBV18	CASSPLAGVQETQYF	TGTGCCAGCTCTCCACTAGCGGGAGTTCAAGAGACCCAGTACTTC
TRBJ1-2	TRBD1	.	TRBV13	CASTPRGFYGYTF	TGTGCCAGCACCCCCAGGGGGTTCTATGGCTACACCTTC
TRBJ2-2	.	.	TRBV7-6	CASSLESGAGELFF	TGTGCCAGCAGCTTAGAATCGGGGGCCGGGGAGCTGTTTTTT
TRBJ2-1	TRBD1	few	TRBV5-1	CASGEQGGSYNEQFF	TGCGCCAGCGGCGAACAGGGGGGCTCCTACAATGAGCAGTTCTTC
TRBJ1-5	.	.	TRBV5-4	CASSPAGNNQPQHF	TGTGCCAGCAGCCCGGCAGGGAACAATCAGCCCCAGCATTTT
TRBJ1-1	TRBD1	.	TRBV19	CASSSPGGIGTEAFF	TGTGCCAGTAGCTCCCCAGGGGGCATCGGGACTGAAGCTTTCTTT
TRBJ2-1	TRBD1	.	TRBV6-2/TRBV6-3	CASSSTGDRSYNEQFF	TGTGCCAGCAGTAGCACAGGGGACCGTTCCTACAATGAGCAGTTCTTC
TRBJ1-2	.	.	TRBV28	CASSPRGLDYGYTF	TGTGCCAGCAGCCCGCGGGGGCTGGACTATGGCTACACCTTC
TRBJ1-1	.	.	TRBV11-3	CASSLDASREAFF	TGTGCCAGCAGCTTAGATGCGAGCCGTGAAGCTTTCTTT
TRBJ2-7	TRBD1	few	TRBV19	CASSDGTGDSYEQYF	TGTGCCAGTTCTGACGGGACAGGCGACTCCTACGAGCAGTACTTC
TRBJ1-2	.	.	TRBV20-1	CSASGATAYGYTF	TGCAGTGCCAGTGGTGCCACTGCCTATGGCTACACCTTC
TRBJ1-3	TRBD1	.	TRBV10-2	CASGSGQVSGNTIYF	TGCGCCAGCGGATCGGGACAGGTGTCTGGAAACACCATATATTTT
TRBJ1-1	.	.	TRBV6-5	CASSLAYSVSKAFF	TGTGCCAGCAGTCTCGCCTATTCAGTTTCTAAAGCTTTCTTT
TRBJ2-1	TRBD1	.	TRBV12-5	CASAGDSYNEQFF	TGTGCTAGTGCCGGGGACAGCTACAATGAGCAGTTCTTC